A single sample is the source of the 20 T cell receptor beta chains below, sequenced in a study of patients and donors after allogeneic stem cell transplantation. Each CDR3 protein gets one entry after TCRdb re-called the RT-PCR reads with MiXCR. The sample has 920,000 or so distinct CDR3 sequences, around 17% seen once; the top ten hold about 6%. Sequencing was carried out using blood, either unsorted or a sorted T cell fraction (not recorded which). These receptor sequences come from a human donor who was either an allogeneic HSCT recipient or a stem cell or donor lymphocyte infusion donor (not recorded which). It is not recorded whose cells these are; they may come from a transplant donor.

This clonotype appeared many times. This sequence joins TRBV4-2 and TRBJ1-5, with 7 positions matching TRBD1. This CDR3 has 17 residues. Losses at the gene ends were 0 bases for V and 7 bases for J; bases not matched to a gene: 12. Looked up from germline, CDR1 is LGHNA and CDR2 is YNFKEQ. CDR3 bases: TGTGCCAGCAGCCAAGATATATTAAGGGGGCAAGGACAGCCCCAGCATTTT. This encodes CASSQDILRGQGQPQHF.

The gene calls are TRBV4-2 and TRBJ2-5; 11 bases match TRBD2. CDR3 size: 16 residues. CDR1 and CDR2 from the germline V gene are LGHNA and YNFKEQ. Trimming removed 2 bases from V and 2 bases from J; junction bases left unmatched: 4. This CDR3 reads CASSQTRLAGQETQYF. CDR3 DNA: TGTGCCAGCAGCCAAACCCGACTAGCGGGACAAGAGACCCAGTACTTC.

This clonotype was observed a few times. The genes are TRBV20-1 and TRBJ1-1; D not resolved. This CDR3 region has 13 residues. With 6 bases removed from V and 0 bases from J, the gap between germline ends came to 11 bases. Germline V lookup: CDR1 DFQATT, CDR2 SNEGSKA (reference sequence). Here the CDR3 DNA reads TGCAGTGCAAGACCTAGCTTGAACACTGAAGCTTTCTTT. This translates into CSARPSLNTEAFF.

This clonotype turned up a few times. The DNA of the CDR3 is TGTGCCAGCAGCTTAGTAGTATCCCGAACAGATACGCAGTATTTT. This sequence encodes CASSLVVSRTDTQYF. The V gene is TRBV7-9, the J gene TRBJ2-3; D unclear. V lost 1 base and J 3 bases, leaving 11 bases between the germline ends. The CDR3 is 15 residues long. Germline V CDR1 and CDR2: SEHNR, FQNEAQ (reference sequence).

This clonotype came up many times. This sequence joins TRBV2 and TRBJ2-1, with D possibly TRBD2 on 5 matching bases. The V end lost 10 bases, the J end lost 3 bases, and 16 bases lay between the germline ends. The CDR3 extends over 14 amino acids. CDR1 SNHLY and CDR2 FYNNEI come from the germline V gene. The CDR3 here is CATYRTPLYNEQFF. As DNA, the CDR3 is TGTGCCACCTACCGGACTCCCCTCTACAATGAGCAGTTCTTC. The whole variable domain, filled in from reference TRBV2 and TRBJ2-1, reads EPEVTQTPSHQVTQMGQEVILRCVPISNHLYFYWYRQILGQKVEFLVSFYNNEISEKSEIFDDQFSVERPDGSNFTLKIRSTKLEDSAMYFCATYRTPLYNEQFFGPGTRLTVL.

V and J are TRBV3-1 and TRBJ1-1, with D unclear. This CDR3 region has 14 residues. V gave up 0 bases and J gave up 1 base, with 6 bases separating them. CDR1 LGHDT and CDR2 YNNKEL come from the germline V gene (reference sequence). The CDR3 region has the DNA TGTGCCAGCAGCCAAGAAAACAGGAACACTGAAGCTTTCTTT. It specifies CASSQENRNTEAFF.

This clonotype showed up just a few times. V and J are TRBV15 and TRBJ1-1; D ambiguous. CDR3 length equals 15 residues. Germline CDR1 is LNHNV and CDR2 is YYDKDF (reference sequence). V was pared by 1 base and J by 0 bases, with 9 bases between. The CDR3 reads CATSRGNTLNTEAFF. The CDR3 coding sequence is TGTGCCACCAGCAGAGGAAACACCTTGAACACTGAAGCTTTCTTT.

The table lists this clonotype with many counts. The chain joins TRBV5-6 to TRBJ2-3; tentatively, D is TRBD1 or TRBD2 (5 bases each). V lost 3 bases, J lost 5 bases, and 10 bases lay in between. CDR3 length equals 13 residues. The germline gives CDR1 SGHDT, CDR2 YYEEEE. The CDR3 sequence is CASSYGTQDTQYF. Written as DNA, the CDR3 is TGTGCCAGCAGCTATGGGACCCAAGATACGCAGTATTTT.

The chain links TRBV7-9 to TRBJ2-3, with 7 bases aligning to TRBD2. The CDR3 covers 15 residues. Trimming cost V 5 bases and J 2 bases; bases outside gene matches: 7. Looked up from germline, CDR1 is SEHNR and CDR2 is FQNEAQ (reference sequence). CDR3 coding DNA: TGTGCCAGCAGCGGGCGGGAGAGACACACAGATACGCAGTATTTT. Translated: CASSGRERHTDTQYF.

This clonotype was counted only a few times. CDR3 protein: CASSQEGGYTQYF. The CDR3 DNA follows: TGCGCCAGCAGCCAGGAGGGGGGTTATACGCAGTATTTT. The chain links TRBV4-3 to TRBJ2-3; D may be TRBD1 or TRBD2 (6 bases each). V was pared by 3 bases and J by 7 bases, with 11 bases between. This CDR3 has 13 amino acids. Germline CDR1 is LGHNA and CDR2 is YSLEER.

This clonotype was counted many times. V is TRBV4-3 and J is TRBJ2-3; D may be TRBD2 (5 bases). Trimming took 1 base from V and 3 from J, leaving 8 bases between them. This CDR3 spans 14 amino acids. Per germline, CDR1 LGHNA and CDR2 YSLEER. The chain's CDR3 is CASSQGTGTDTQYF. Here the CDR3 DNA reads TGCGCCAGCAGCCAAGGGACGGGAACAGATACGCAGTATTTT.

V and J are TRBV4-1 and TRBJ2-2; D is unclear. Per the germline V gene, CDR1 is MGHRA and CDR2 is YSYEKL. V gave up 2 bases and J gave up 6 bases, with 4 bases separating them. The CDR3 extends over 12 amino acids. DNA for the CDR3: TGCGCCAGCAGCCAACCTTCCGGGGAGCTGTTTTTT. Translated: CASSQPSGELFF.

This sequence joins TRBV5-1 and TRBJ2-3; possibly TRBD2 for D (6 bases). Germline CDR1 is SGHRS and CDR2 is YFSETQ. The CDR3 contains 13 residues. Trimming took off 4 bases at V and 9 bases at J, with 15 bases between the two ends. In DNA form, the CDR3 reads TGCGCCAGCAGCCCCGACAGCCGGGGGACGCAGTATTTT. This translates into CASSPDSRGTQYF.

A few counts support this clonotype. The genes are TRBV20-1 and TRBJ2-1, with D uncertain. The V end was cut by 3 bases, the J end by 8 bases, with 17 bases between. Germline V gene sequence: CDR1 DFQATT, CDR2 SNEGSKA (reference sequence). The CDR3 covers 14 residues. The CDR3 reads CSASGRRVVHEQFF. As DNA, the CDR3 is TGCAGTGCTAGCGGTAGAAGGGTCGTGCATGAGCAGTTCTTC.

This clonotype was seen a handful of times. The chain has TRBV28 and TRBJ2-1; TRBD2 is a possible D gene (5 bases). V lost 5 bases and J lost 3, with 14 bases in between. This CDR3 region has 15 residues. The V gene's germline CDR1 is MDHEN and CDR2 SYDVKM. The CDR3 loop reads CASSPPTRGYNEQFF. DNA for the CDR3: TGTGCCAGCAGTCCCCCAACTAGAGGCTACAATGAGCAGTTCTTC.

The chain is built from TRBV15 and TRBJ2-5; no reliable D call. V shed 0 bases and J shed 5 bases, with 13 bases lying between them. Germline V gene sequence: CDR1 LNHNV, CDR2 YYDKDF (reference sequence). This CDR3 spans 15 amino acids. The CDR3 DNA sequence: TGTGCCACCAGCAGAGATTTGGGCCCCTCGGAGACCCAGTACTTC. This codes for CATSRDLGPSETQYF.

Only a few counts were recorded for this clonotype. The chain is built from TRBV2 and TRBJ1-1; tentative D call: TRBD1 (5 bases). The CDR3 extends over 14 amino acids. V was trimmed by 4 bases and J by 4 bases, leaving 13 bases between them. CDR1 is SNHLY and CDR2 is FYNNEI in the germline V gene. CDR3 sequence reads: CASSGVRVATEAFF. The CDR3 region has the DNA TGTGCCAGCAGTGGGGTCAGGGTGGCCACTGAAGCTTTCTTT.

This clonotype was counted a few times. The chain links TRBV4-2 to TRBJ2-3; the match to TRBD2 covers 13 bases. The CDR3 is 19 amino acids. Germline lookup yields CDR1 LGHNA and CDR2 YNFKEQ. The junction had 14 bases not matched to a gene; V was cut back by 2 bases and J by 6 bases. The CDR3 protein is CASSQSPGLAGPHLDTQYF. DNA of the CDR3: TGTGCCAGCAGCCAATCTCCGGGACTAGCGGGACCCCATCTGGATACGCAGTATTTT.

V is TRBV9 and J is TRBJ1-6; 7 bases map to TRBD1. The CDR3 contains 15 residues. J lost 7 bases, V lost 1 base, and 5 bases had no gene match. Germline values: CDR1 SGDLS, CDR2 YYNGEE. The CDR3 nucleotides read TGTGCCAGCAGCGTACAGACAGGGACCAATTCACCCCTCCACTTT. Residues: CASSVQTGTNSPLHF.

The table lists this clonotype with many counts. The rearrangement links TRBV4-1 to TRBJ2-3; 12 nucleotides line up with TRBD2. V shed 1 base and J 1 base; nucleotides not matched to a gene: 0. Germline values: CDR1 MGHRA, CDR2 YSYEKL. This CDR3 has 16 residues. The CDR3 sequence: CASSQGTSGGTDTQYF. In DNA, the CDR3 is TGCGCCAGCAGCCAAGGGACTAGCGGGGGCACAGATACGCAGTATTTT.